These 13 T cell receptor beta chains originate from one sample sequenced in a study of blood T cells in healthy people across ages (dated by TCRdb to the mid-2010s). Libraries came from 5' RACE. TCRdb lists the instrument as Illumina HiSeq 2500. The second PCR ran for roughly 6 to 11 cycles and used a J-beta primer mix along with a sample-barcoded 5' primer. TCRdb applied fastp at Q25 and MiXCR to the public reads, then kept only in-frame beta chains. Each CDR3 protein gets just one entry, which takes the most common genes and DNA from the rows behind it. The sample yields approximately 580,000 distinct CDR3 sequences; 24% were counted once. Of the sample, 8.5% to 9.5% falls within the top ten clones. These same data were also listed under a study on T cells of mothers and their children.

Specimen: blood. The receptors come from a boy aged 5 to 17 in good health.

This clonotype was counted only a few times. The rearrangement uses TRBV7-9 and TRBJ1-1, with TRBD1 as a possible D gene (6 bases). Trimming took 8 bases from V and 1 from J, leaving 11 bases between them. The germline V gene encodes CDR1 SEHNR and CDR2 FQNEAQ (reference sequence). The CDR3 has 13 amino acids. The CDR3 loop reads CASRGQPNTEAFF. The DNA of the CDR3 is TGTGCCAGCCGCGGACAGCCGAACACTGAAGCTTTCTTT.

V is TRBV7-9 and J is TRBJ2-5; D is unresolved. The V and J ends lost 2 bases and 2 bases respectively, with 6 bases between them. This CDR3 is 13 amino acids long. The V gene's germline CDR1 is SEHNR and CDR2 FQNEAQ (reference sequence). For the CDR3, the DNA is TGTGCCAGCAGCTTATCCCAGCAAGAGACCCAGTACTTC. Residues: CASSLSQQETQYF.

The chain is built from TRBV20-1 and TRBJ1-5, with D perhaps matching TRBD1 (6 bases). Trimming stripped 1 base from V and 4 bases from J, with 11 bases between. CDR1 and CDR2 (germline): DFQATT, SNEGSKA (reference sequence). This CDR3 is built from 14 residues. CDR3 sequence: CSARVGGGNQPQHF. The CDR3 DNA follows: TGCAGTGCTAGAGTCGGGGGCGGGAATCAGCCCCAGCATTTT.

The chain joins TRBV29-1 to TRBJ1-1, with D perhaps matching TRBD1 (5 bases). CDR1 SQVTM and CDR2 ANQGSEA come from the germline V gene. V gave up 0 bases and J gave up 4 bases, with 15 bases separating them. CDR3 length: 15 amino acids. This chain's CDR3 is CSVEDPRGRPTEAFF. The DNA of the CDR3 is TGCAGCGTTGAAGATCCTAGGGGCAGGCCCACTGAAGCTTTCTTT.

This clonotype was counted only a few times. This CDR3 reads CASSPNVGGGGYTF. The CDR3 DNA reads TGTGCCAGCAGCCCGAACGTCGGTGGCGGTGGCTACACCTTC. The V gene is TRBV7-9, the J gene TRBJ1-2; D is undetermined. Germline V gives CDR1 SEHNR, CDR2 FQNEAQ (reference sequence). The CDR3 is 14 residues long. Trimming took 5 bases from V and 7 from J, leaving 17 bases between them.

There are a few counts of this clonotype. This chain joins TRBV6-6 and TRBJ1-1; D not resolved. V lost 2 bases and J lost 7, with 11 bases in between. Per the germline V gene, CDR1 is MNHNY and CDR2 is SVGAGI (reference sequence). CDR3 length equals 13 residues. This chain's CDR3 is CASSYRGGGEAFF. CDR3 in DNA: TGTGCCAGCAGTTACCGGGGAGGTGGTGAAGCTTTCTTT.

As concerns this clonotype: One end of the junction fails to match germline, which may point to a read error. The chain combines TRBV7-2 with TRBJ1-2; D is perhaps TRBD1 (5 bases). Germline assignment: CDR1 SGHTA and CDR2 FQGNSA. CDR3 length: 13 amino acids. CDR3 sequence (DNA): TGTGCCAGCAGTATAGGGACGGTCTATGACTACACCTTC. This sequence encodes CASSIGTVYDYTF.

The sample holds a few counts of this clonotype. The chain joins TRBV5-1 to TRBJ1-1; perhaps TRBD1 as D (6 bases). Germline V gives CDR1 SGHRS, CDR2 YFSETQ. CDR3 length: 14 amino acids. Trimming stripped 1 base from V and 7 bases from J, with 14 bases between. CDR3 sequence (DNA): TGCGCCAGCAGCTTGTTGCAGGGGTATGGTGAAGCTTTCTTT. It is translated as CASSLLQGYGEAFF.

In this sample, this clonotype turned up many times. The V call is TRBV7-9, the J call TRBJ2-5; 8 nucleotides match TRBD2. The CDR3 sequence is 15 residues long. Trimming at V came to 2 bases and at J to 4 bases, leaving 6 bases not matched to a gene. Per germline, CDR1 SEHNR and CDR2 FQNEAQ (reference sequence). This chain's CDR3 is CASSLQAGVGETQYF. For the CDR3, the DNA is TGTGCCAGCAGCTTACAAGCGGGAGTCGGAGAGACCCAGTACTTC.

The chain couples TRBV3-1 to TRBJ2-1; 7 bases are a match to TRBD2. With 8 bases clipped from V and 4 bases from J, the junction kept 14 bases outside the gene matches. This CDR3 comprises 16 residues. Germline V gene lookup returns CDR1 LGHDT and CDR2 YNNKEL (reference sequence). The CDR3 region is CASGGGTPLLYNEQFF. The CDR3 bases are TGTGCCAGCGGGGGGGGGACCCCTCTCCTGTACAATGAGCAGTTCTTC.

This clonotype has only a few counts. The J gene is TRBJ2-3, the V gene TRBV5-1, with D tentatively TRBD2 (6 bases). Between the trimmed V and J ends, which lost 4 bases and 4 bases, there was a span of 16 bases. The CDR3 totals 15 residues. The germline V gene has CDR1 SGHRS and CDR2 YFSETQ. The CDR3 DNA sequence: TGCGCCAGCAGCCCGGGGGTAGGGAGTCCAGATACGCAGTATTTT. Encoded protein: CASSPGVGSPDTQYF.

This clonotype was seen repeatedly, ten times or more. This chain links TRBV12-3 or TRBV12-4 with TRBJ1-4, with unresolved D. The CDR3 loop spans 18 amino acids. Trimming took 3 bases from V and 0 from J, leaving 17 bases between them. CDR3 sequence: CASSFRRVQATTNEKLFF. The DNA of the CDR3 is TGTGCCAGCAGTTTTCGAAGGGTCCAGGCGACAACTAATGAAAAACTGTTTTTT.

This chain joins TRBV27 and TRBJ1-1, with D possibly matching TRBD1 (5 bases). Trimming shortened V by 9 bases and J by 4 bases, and 12 bases separated the two germline ends. This CDR3 is 12 amino acids long. Germline V gene data show CDR1 as MNHEY and CDR2 as SMNVEV (reference sequence). CDR3 DNA sequence: TGTGCCAGTAGTACGGGGGGCACTGAAGCTTTCTTT. Translation gives CASSTGGTEAFF.